This T cell receptor (beta chain) appears in the sequencing data of a study of Ad26.COV2.S vaccination and SARS-CoV-2 variants. Germline CDR1 is SGHNT and CDR2 is YYREEE (reference sequence). CDR3 length: 12 amino acids. Trimming shortened V by 1 base and J by 7 bases, and 8 bases separated the two germline ends. Method: immunoSEQ multiplex PCR; TCRdb's copy keeps in-frame clones and lacks some. In the table there are roughly 100,000 clones, over 70% of which are singletons. The input for sequencing was peripheral blood, taken after recovery from COVID-19. This receptor was identified in a human donor who had recovered from COVID-19. The chain joins TRBV5-4 to TRBJ1-1; a weak D match, TRBD1 (5 bases). CDR3 protein: CASSLWDGEAFF. CDR3 bases: TGTGCCAGCAGCTTGTGGGACGGTGAAGCTTTCTTT.